This TCR beta chain was retrieved from a study of read filtering for tumor transcriptome and immune sequencing. Across the whole study: Whole-transcriptome libraries were prepared after DNase treatment.

The ends were cut back, 4 bases at V and 2 bases at J, with 14 bases in the middle. Germline CDR1 is SEHNR and CDR2 is FQNEAQ (reference sequence). This CDR3 comprises 15 residues. In its sample, this clonotype was seen a few times. This library used approximately 390 ng RNA and molecular barcoded adaptors spanning alpha/delta and beta/gamma chains. TCRdb recomputed calls from the reads with MiXCR, one row per CDR3 protein. The table has over 80,000 distinct CDR3 sequences, more than 9% seen once. The sequenced sample was a population of CD138-negative cells sorted from bone marrow. J is TRBJ1-1 and V is TRBV7-9; tentative D call: TRBD1 (5 bases). This receptor was identified in a donor at least 40 years old with multiple myeloma. CDR3 sequence reads: CASSSYGTGNTEAFF. The CDR3 DNA follows: TGTGCCAGCAGCTCATATGGGACTGGAAACACTGAAGCTTTCTTT.